This is a list of T cell receptor beta chains from one sample in a study of blood T cell repertoires in COVID-19. Generated by immunoSEQ multiplex PCR, the TCRdb table keeps only in-frame clones and is missing some. This table holds 110,000 to 150,000 clones, around 80% found once. Sequenced sample: peripheral blood. These receptors all stem from a man aged 55 to 70 with active or convalescent COVID-19. Each CDR3 is given with its conserved first and last residue. A D gene is named only where the DNA matches it firmly. Clone size is stated in some rows and not others, as once, few, many or a class when expanded.

d_gene: TRBD1
j_gene: TRBJ1-3
len: 15
v_gene: TRBV19
abundance: -
CDR3aa: CASTADRGGGNTIYF
CDR3nt: TGTGCCAGTACCGCCGACAGGGGAGGGGGAAACACCATATATTTT

d_gene: -
j_gene: TRBJ2-7
len: 13
v_gene: TRBV2
abundance: once
CDR3aa: CASQLPSSYEQYF
CDR3nt: TGTGCCAGTCAATTGCCCAGTTCCTACGAGCAGTACTTC

d_gene: -
j_gene: TRBJ1-1
len: 14
v_gene: TRBV2
abundance: few
CDR3aa: CASSEGRRNTEAFF
CDR3nt: TGTGCCAGCAGTGAAGGGCGGAGGAACACTGAAGCTTTCTTT

d_gene: -
j_gene: TRBJ2-6
len: 19
v_gene: TRBV18
abundance: once
CDR3aa: CASSPTWGSLGSGANVLTF
CDR3nt: TGTGCCAGCTCCCCGACCTGGGGCTCCCTAGGCTCTGGGGCCAACGTCCTGACTTTC

d_gene: -
j_gene: TRBJ1-2
len: 15
v_gene: TRBV18
abundance: few
CDR3aa: CASSFGTAGGSGYTF
CDR3nt: TGTGCCAGCTCATTCGGGACCGCCGGAGGGAGTGGCTACACCTTC

d_gene: -
j_gene: TRBJ2-4
len: 15
v_gene: TRBV18
abundance: -
CDR3aa: CASSPERIAKNIQYF
CDR3nt: TGTGCCAGCTCACCCGAGAGAATAGCCAAAAACATTCAGTACTTC

d_gene: TRBD1
j_gene: TRBJ1-2
len: 13
v_gene: TRBV12-3/TRBV12-4
abundance: -
CDR3aa: CASSQGVGYGYTF
CDR3nt: TGTGCCAGCAGCCAGGGGGTTGGGTATGGCTACACCTTC

d_gene: TRBD1
j_gene: TRBJ2-5
len: 15
v_gene: TRBV18
abundance: few
CDR3aa: CASSPTGVEYETQYF
CDR3nt: TGTGCCAGCTCACCGACAGGGGTGGAGTACGAGACCCAGTACTTC

d_gene: TRBD1
j_gene: TRBJ2-2
len: 15
v_gene: TRBV28
abundance: -
CDR3aa: CASSLGTANTGELFF
CDR3nt: TGTGCCAGCAGTTTAGGGACAGCGAACACCGGGGAGCTGTTTTTT

d_gene: -
j_gene: TRBJ1-6
len: 15
v_gene: TRBV10-3
abundance: -
CDR3aa: CAISEDSSYNSPLHF
CDR3nt: TGTGCCATCAGTGAAGATAGCTCCTATAATTCACCCCTCCACTTT

d_gene: -
j_gene: TRBJ1-1
len: 15
v_gene: TRBV7-2
abundance: -
CDR3aa: CASSFTGFMNTEAFF
CDR3nt: TGTGCCAGCAGCTTTACAGGGTTCATGAACACTGAAGCTTTCTTT

d_gene: -
j_gene: TRBJ1-1
len: 13
v_gene: TRBV10-3
abundance: -
CDR3aa: CAISGEMNTEAFF
CDR3nt: TGTGCCATCAGTGGGGAGATGAACACTGAAGCTTTCTTT

d_gene: TRBD1
j_gene: TRBJ2-7
len: 14
v_gene: TRBV5-4
abundance: -
CDR3aa: CASRAWDRGYEQYF
CDR3nt: TGTGCCAGCAGGGCCTGGGACAGGGGGTACGAGCAGTACTTC

d_gene: TRBD2
j_gene: TRBJ2-5
len: 16
v_gene: TRBV5-1
abundance: -
CDR3aa: CASSEVAGSSLETQYF
CDR3nt: TGCGCCAGCAGCGAGGTAGCGGGATCTTCCCTAGAGACCCAGTACTTC

d_gene: -
j_gene: TRBJ1-1
len: 14
v_gene: TRBV9
abundance: -
CDR3aa: CASSVEGMNTEAFF
CDR3nt: TGTGCCAGCAGCGTAGAGGGGATGAACACTGAAGCTTTCTTT

d_gene: -
j_gene: TRBJ2-3
len: 14
v_gene: TRBV4-3
abundance: -
CDR3aa: CASSLDPSPDTQYF
CDR3nt: TGCGCCAGCAGCCTCGACCCTAGCCCCGATACGCAGTATTTT

d_gene: TRBD1
j_gene: TRBJ2-7
len: 13
v_gene: TRBV3-1/TRBV3-2
abundance: -
CDR3aa: CASSLRDRDWQYF
CDR3nt: TGTGCCAGCAGCCTCCGGGACAGGGACTGGCAGTACTTC

d_gene: TRBD2
j_gene: TRBJ2-1
len: 15
v_gene: TRBV6-2/TRBV6-3
abundance: -
CDR3aa: CASSPGLAGYNEQFF
CDR3nt: TGTGCCAGCAGTCCCGGACTAGCGGGCTACAATGAGCAGTTCTTC

d_gene: -
j_gene: TRBJ1-1
len: 15
v_gene: TRBV19
abundance: -
CDR3aa: CASTPAGVMNTEAFF
CDR3nt: TGTGCCAGTACCCCGGCGGGCGTAATGAACACTGAAGCTTTCTTT

d_gene: TRBD1
j_gene: TRBJ2-5
len: 16
v_gene: TRBV7-2
abundance: -
CDR3aa: CASSRTGTVEGETQYF
CDR3nt: TGTGCCAGCAGCCGGACAGGGACAGTTGAAGGGGAGACCCAGTACTTC

d_gene: TRBD1
j_gene: TRBJ1-5
len: 14
v_gene: TRBV3-1/TRBV3-2
abundance: -
CDR3aa: CASSRRGYDQPQHF
CDR3nt: TGTGCCAGCAGTCGCAGGGGGTATGATCAGCCCCAGCATTTT

d_gene: TRBD2
j_gene: TRBJ2-5
len: 15
v_gene: TRBV7-9
abundance: -
CDR3aa: CASSLALAGYETQYF
CDR3nt: TGTGCCAGCAGCTTAGCACTAGCGGGGTACGAGACCCAGTACTTC

d_gene: TRBD2
j_gene: TRBJ2-2
len: 17
v_gene: TRBV7-2
abundance: once
CDR3aa: CASSFRGLAGTTGELFF
CDR3nt: TGTGCCAGCAGCTTCCGAGGACTAGCGGGAACCACCGGGGAGCTGTTTTTT

d_gene: -
j_gene: TRBJ2-2
len: 14
v_gene: TRBV11-3
abundance: -
CDR3aa: CASSLNRVTGELFF
CDR3nt: TGTGCCAGCAGCTTAAACAGGGTAACCGGGGAGCTGTTTTTT

d_gene: TRBD1
j_gene: TRBJ1-1
len: 15
v_gene: TRBV25-1
abundance: -
CDR3aa: CASSEQTGMNTEAFF
CDR3nt: TGTGCCAGCAGTGAACAGACAGGGATGAACACTGAAGCTTTCTTT

d_gene: -
j_gene: TRBJ1-1
len: 18
v_gene: TRBV28
abundance: few
CDR3aa: CASSFSFGGSGMNTEAFF
CDR3nt: TGTGCCAGCAGTTTTTCATTCGGGGGTAGTGGGATGAACACTGAAGCTTTCTTT

d_gene: TRBD1
j_gene: TRBJ1-5
len: 17
v_gene: TRBV18
abundance: once
CDR3aa: CASSPGQGTDSNQPQHF
CDR3nt: TGTGCCAGCTCACCGGGACAGGGTACCGATAGCAATCAGCCCCAGCATTTT

d_gene: TRBD2
j_gene: TRBJ2-2
len: 19
v_gene: TRBV4-1
abundance: -
CDR3aa: CASSPGTGGSGPNTGELFF
CDR3nt: TGCGCCAGCAGCCCCGGAACGGGCGGGAGTGGGCCGAACACCGGGGAGCTGTTTTTT

d_gene: -
j_gene: TRBJ1-4
len: 16
v_gene: TRBV4-3
abundance: -
CDR3aa: CASSQDTRGYNEKLFF
CDR3nt: TGCGCCAGCAGCCAAGATACAAGGGGCTATAATGAAAAACTGTTTTTT

d_gene: -
j_gene: TRBJ1-2
len: 18
v_gene: TRBV9
abundance: -
CDR3aa: CASSPVTPHYDRNYGYTF
CDR3nt: TGTGCCAGCAGCCCCGTAACCCCTCATTACGACAGGAACTATGGCTACACCTTC

d_gene: TRBD2
j_gene: TRBJ2-7
len: 15
v_gene: TRBV19
abundance: -
CDR3aa: CASSMIASGGNEQYF
CDR3nt: TGTGCCAGTAGTATGATAGCTAGCGGGGGGAACGAGCAGTACTTC

d_gene: TRBD1
j_gene: TRBJ1-2
len: 13
v_gene: TRBV12-3/TRBV12-4
abundance: once
CDR3aa: CASSLQGAGGYTF
CDR3nt: TGTGCCAGCAGTTTACAGGGGGCGGGAGGCTACACCTTC

d_gene: -
j_gene: TRBJ1-5
len: 12
v_gene: TRBV30
abundance: -
CDR3aa: CAWSLSNQPQHF
CDR3nt: TGTGCCTGGAGCCTAAGCAATCAGCCCCAGCATTTT

d_gene: -
j_gene: TRBJ2-7
len: 16
v_gene: TRBV7-8
abundance: few
CDR3aa: CASSPRRVSGADEQYF
CDR3nt: TGTGCCAGCAGCCCCCGCAGGGTTTCGGGAGCGGACGAGCAGTACTTC

d_gene: TRBD1
j_gene: TRBJ1-5
len: 15
v_gene: TRBV5-1
abundance: -
CDR3aa: CASSRTGESNQPQHF
CDR3nt: TGCGCCAGCAGCCGGACAGGGGAAAGCAATCAGCCCCAGCATTTT

d_gene: -
j_gene: TRBJ2-1
len: 14
v_gene: TRBV27
abundance: -
CDR3aa: CASSLRGLMNEQFF
CDR3nt: TGTGCCAGCAGTTTGCGGGGGCTTATGAATGAGCAGTTCTTC

d_gene: TRBD2
j_gene: TRBJ2-1
len: 18
v_gene: TRBV10-2
abundance: -
CDR3aa: CASSESKIRSGGYNEQFF
CDR3nt: TGCGCCAGCAGTGAGTCGAAAATTCGGAGCGGGGGATACAATGAGCAGTTCTTC

d_gene: -
j_gene: TRBJ1-2
len: 14
v_gene: TRBV9
abundance: -
CDR3aa: CASSLGQGVLGYTF
CDR3nt: TGTGCCAGCAGCCTTGGACAAGGGGTTTTAGGCTACACCTTC

d_gene: -
j_gene: TRBJ2-2
len: 14
v_gene: TRBV20-1
abundance: once
CDR3aa: CSASQREHTGELFF
CDR3nt: TGCAGTGCTAGTCAGAGGGAGCACACCGGGGAGCTGTTTTTT

d_gene: TRBD1
j_gene: TRBJ2-4
len: 18
v_gene: TRBV4-3
abundance: -
CDR3aa: CASSQVGGQGTAKNIQYF
CDR3nt: TGCGCCAGCAGCCAAGTGGGGGGACAGGGGACGGCCAAAAACATTCAGTACTTC

d_gene: TRBD1
j_gene: TRBJ1-4
len: 13
v_gene: TRBV13
abundance: -
CDR3aa: CASSSSGGEKLFF
CDR3nt: TGTGCCAGCAGCTCTTCAGGGGGTGAAAAACTGTTTTTT

d_gene: -
j_gene: TRBJ1-3
len: 16
v_gene: TRBV4-1
abundance: -
CDR3aa: CASSQDRGPVGNTIYF
CDR3nt: TGCGCCAGCAGCCAAGATAGGGGCCCTGTTGGAAACACCATATATTTT

d_gene: -
j_gene: TRBJ1-6
len: 15
v_gene: TRBV9
abundance: -
CDR3aa: CASSVVDNSNSPLHF
CDR3nt: TGTGCCAGCAGCGTAGTTGACAACAGTAATTCACCCCTCCACTTT

d_gene: TRBD1
j_gene: TRBJ2-3
len: 16
v_gene: TRBV4-1
abundance: once
CDR3aa: CASSPAAQGVTDTQYF
CDR3nt: TGCGCCAGCAGCCCCGCAGCCCAGGGGGTGACAGATACGCAGTATTTT

d_gene: -
j_gene: TRBJ2-2
len: 14
v_gene: TRBV6-5
abundance: -
CDR3aa: CASTQREITGELFF
CDR3nt: TGTGCCAGCACCCAAAGGGAGATCACCGGGGAGCTGTTTTTT

d_gene: -
j_gene: TRBJ1-5
len: 14
v_gene: TRBV24-1
abundance: once
CDR3aa: CATSGGTSNQPQHF
CDR3nt: TGTGCCACCTCGGGAGGAACCAGCAATCAGCCCCAGCATTTT

d_gene: -
j_gene: TRBJ2-4
len: 16
v_gene: TRBV27
abundance: -
CDR3aa: CASSPRQELAKNIQYF
CDR3nt: TGTGCCAGCAGTCCACGACAAGAGCTAGCCAAAAACATTCAGTACTTC

d_gene: -
j_gene: TRBJ1-5
len: 14
v_gene: TRBV27
abundance: -
CDR3aa: CASSLRGSNQPQHF
CDR3nt: TGTGCCAGCAGTTTAAGAGGGTCCAATCAGCCCCAGCATTTT

d_gene: TRBD1
j_gene: TRBJ1-2
len: 18
v_gene: TRBV4-2
abundance: -
CDR3aa: CASSQDLPTGATNYGYTF
CDR3nt: TGTGCCAGCAGCCAAGATCTCCCGACAGGGGCAACCAACTATGGCTACACCTTC

d_gene: TRBD1
j_gene: TRBJ2-1
len: 16
v_gene: TRBV5-5
abundance: -
CDR3aa: CASSPGQGLSYNEQFF
CDR3nt: TGTGCCAGCAGCCCGGGACAGGGCCTTTCCTACAATGAGCAGTTCTTC

d_gene: TRBD1
j_gene: TRBJ2-2
len: 15
v_gene: TRBV7-7
abundance: once
CDR3aa: CASSFGQGATGELFF
CDR3nt: TGTGCCAGCAGCTTCGGACAGGGGGCAACCGGGGAGCTGTTTTTT

d_gene: -
j_gene: TRBJ2-1
len: 14
v_gene: TRBV15
abundance: -
CDR3aa: CATSRTGSYNEQFF
CDR3nt: TGTGCCACCAGCAGAACAGGCTCCTACAATGAGCAGTTCTTC

d_gene: -
j_gene: TRBJ1-2
len: 15
v_gene: TRBV7-9
abundance: -
CDR3aa: CASSSGGAGLYGYTF
CDR3nt: TGTGCCAGCAGCTCGGGAGGCGCTGGCCTCTATGGCTACACCTTC